These 27 T cell receptor beta chains were sequenced from one sample in a study of shared clonotypes between healthy human individuals. Sequencing was performed with immunoSEQ multiplex PCR; in TCRdb, only in-frame clones are kept and a portion is missing. The sample has some 1.5 million clones, around 95% seen once. The source material was naive CD4+ T cells sorted from blood. Described subset: CD45RA+ positively selected. The receptor source for this set is a man in his thirties or forties in good health.

This rearrangement joins TRBV10-2 to TRBJ2-5; 9 bases agree with TRBD1. The V gene's germline CDR1 is WSHSY and CDR2 SAAADI. Germline trimming cut 2 bases from V and 2 bases from J; bases unmatched to any gene: 9. This CDR3 spans 17 amino acids. CDR3 sequence: CASSERRTGTGQETQYF. The DNA for the CDR3 is TGCGCCAGCAGTGAGCGACGAACCGGGACAGGGCAAGAGACCCAGTACTTC.

The chain uses TRBV7-2 and TRBJ2-7; D ambiguous. V shed 1 base and J shed 2 bases, with 3 bases lying between them. The CDR3 totals 12 residues. Germline V lookup: CDR1 SGHTA, CDR2 FQGNSA. The CDR3: CASSLETYEQYF. The CDR3 nucleotides are TGTGCCAGCAGCTTAGAGACCTACGAGCAGTACTTC.

This sequence joins TRBV19 and TRBJ2-1; possible D gene TRBD2, 6 bases. V was clipped by 3 bases and J by 0 bases, with 12 bases between them. The CDR3 extends over 16 amino acids. From germline, CDR1 is LNHDA and CDR2 SQIVND (reference sequence). The CDR3 bases are TGTGCCAGTAGTATGGGGGGTATTGGCTCCTACAATGAGCAGTTCTTC. As protein: CASSMGGIGSYNEQFF.

This clone has a single count. The rearrangement uses TRBV11-2 and TRBJ2-3; D uncertain. Between the trimmed V and J ends, which lost 5 bases and 6 bases, there was a span of 6 bases. The CDR3 sequence is 11 residues long. Germline assignment: CDR1 SGHAT and CDR2 FQNNGV. The CDR3 region is CASSPKDTQYF. CDR3 DNA: TGTGCCAGCAGCCCCAAGGATACGCAGTATTTT.

This sequence joins TRBV6-6 and TRBJ2-2; a weak D match, TRBD1 (5 bases). V gave up 0 bases and J gave up 3 bases, with 11 bases separating them. The CDR3 has 16 amino acids. Germline assignment: CDR1 MNHNY and CDR2 SVGAGI (reference sequence). The CDR3 DNA follows: TGTGCCAGCAGTTACTCGAAGGGGTCGGACACCGGGGAGCTGTTTTTT. Its protein product is CASSYSKGSDTGELFF.

The chain links TRBV19 to TRBJ2-1; D unclear. Germline assignment: CDR1 LNHDA and CDR2 SQIVND (reference sequence). The CDR3 totals 12 residues. Trimming cost V 7 bases and J 6 bases, with 10 bases left between them. The CDR3 nucleotides read TGTGCCAGTACCCCGGGCAGCAATGAGCAGTTCTTC. Its protein product is CASTPGSNEQFF. The full variable domain, in which reference TRBV19 and TRBJ2-1 provide the parts outside the CDR3, is DGGITQSPKYLFRKEGQNVTLSCEQNLNHDAMYWYRQDPGQGLRLIYYSQIVNDFQKGDIAEGYSVSREKKESFPLTVTSAQKNPTAFYLCASTPGSNEQFFGPGTRLTVL.

The rearrangement joins TRBV18 to TRBJ2-5, with D perhaps assigned TRBD1 or TRBD2 (5 bases each). The V end lost 3 bases, the J end lost 5 bases, and 13 bases lay between the germline ends. Germline V gene sequence: CDR1 KGHSH, CDR2 LQKENI. This CDR3 is built from 14 residues. For the CDR3, the DNA is TGTGCCAGCTCACCTGGGACGGCGGTGGAGACCCAGTACTTC. It translates to CASSPGTAVETQYF.

The rearrangement links TRBV7-6 to TRBJ2-3; possible D gene TRBD1, 5 bases. Germline V gene data show CDR1 as SGHVS and CDR2 as FNYEAQ. This CDR3 has 15 amino acids. Trimming cost V 0 bases and J 1 base, with 8 bases left between them. This CDR3 reads CASSLAWGGTDTQYF. Here the CDR3 DNA reads TGTGCCAGCAGCTTAGCGTGGGGCGGCACAGATACGCAGTATTTT. The whole variable domain, filled in from reference TRBV7-6 and TRBJ2-3, reads GAGVSQSPRYKVTKRGQDVALRCDPISGHVSLYWYRQALGQGPEFLTYFNYEAQQDKSGLPNDRFSAERPEGSISTLTIQRTEQRDSAMYRCASSLAWGGTDTQYFGPGTRLTVL.

The V and J genes are TRBV15 and TRBJ1-4; no definite D call. The CDR3 length is 15 residues. Per germline, CDR1 LNHNV and CDR2 YYDKDF (reference sequence). V lost 0 bases and J lost 6, with 11 bases in between. The CDR3 reads CATSRDTRSDEKLFF. The CDR3 DNA reads as TGTGCCACCAGCAGAGATACCCGGTCCGATGAAAAACTGTTTTTT.

V gene TRBV5-4 combines with J gene TRBJ2-2, with 7 bases fitting TRBD1. Germline V lookup: CDR1 SGHNT, CDR2 YYREEE (reference sequence). J lost 5 bases, V lost 7 bases, and 14 bases had no gene match. The CDR3 runs 16 residues. The CDR3 coding sequence is TGTGCCAGCTCCCGCCCGGGACAGCGACAAACCGGGGAGCTGTTTTTT. As protein: CASSRPGQRQTGELFF.

The chain carries TRBV27 and TRBJ2-7; 7 bases map to TRBD2. This CDR3 is built from 14 residues. Germline CDR1 MNHEY, CDR2 SMNVEV (reference sequence). Trimming cost V 4 bases and J 3 bases; bases outside gene matches: 6. The CDR3 reads CASSWGGGGYEQYF. The CDR3 DNA is TGTGCCAGCAGTTGGGGCGGGGGTGGCTACGAGCAGTACTTC.

V and J are TRBV29-1 and TRBJ2-3; TRBD1 matches 8 bases. CDR3 length equals 14 residues. Germline loops: CDR1 SQVTM, CDR2 ANQGSEA. Trimming took 6 bases from V and 2 from J; bases not matched to a gene: 7. CDR3 nucleotides: TGCAGCGTCTTAAAGACAGGGGCCACAGATACGCAGTATTTT. Translated, it gives CSVLKTGATDTQYF.

The V gene is TRBV5-1, the J gene TRBJ2-4, with TRBD1 as a possible D gene (6 bases). This CDR3 is built from 20 residues. Germline lookup yields CDR1 SGHRS and CDR2 YFSETQ. V was pared by 1 base and J by 1 base, with 24 bases between. CDR3 sequence: CASSLSRASLHQGAKNIQYF. CDR3 DNA: TGCGCCAGCAGCTTGTCTAGGGCGTCCCTCCATCAGGGGGCCAAAAACATTCAGTACTTC.

This chain links TRBV6-1 with TRBJ1-1; 12 bases align to TRBD1. The CDR3 loop spans 15 amino acids. V shed 4 bases, J shed 6 bases, and the junction held 6 bases outside the gene matches. Germline V lookup: CDR1 MNHNS, CDR2 SASEGT. In DNA form, the CDR3 reads TGTGCCAGCAGTGGAGGGACAGGGGGCTTGGCTGAAGCTTTCTTT. Translation gives CASSGGTGGLAEAFF.

The rearrangement links TRBV9 to TRBJ2-5; D might be TRBD1 (5 bases). The V end lost 0 bases, the J end lost 4 bases, and 13 bases lay between the germline ends. From germline, CDR1 is SGDLS and CDR2 YYNGEE. This CDR3 has 15 amino acids. CDR3 amino acids: CASSVEGLRGETQYF. Written as DNA, the CDR3 is TGTGCCAGCAGCGTAGAGGGGCTTCGTGGAGAGACCCAGTACTTC.

The genes are TRBV9 and TRBJ2-2; 8 nucleotides align to TRBD1. There are 17 residues in the CDR3. Trimming at V came to 3 bases and at J to 3 bases, leaving 10 bases not matched to a gene. Germline assignment: CDR1 SGDLS and CDR2 YYNGEE. CDR3 residues: CASSEPGQGRDTGELFF. CDR3 sequence (DNA): TGTGCCAGCAGCGAACCTGGACAGGGAAGGGACACCGGGGAGCTGTTTTTT.

As concerns this clone: Germline is not matched at one junction end, which may reflect a read error. The chain links TRBV7-7 to TRBJ2-7; possibly TRBD1 for D (5 bases). CDR3 size: 13 residues. Germline CDR1 reads SSHAT; CDR2 reads FNYEAQ (reference sequence). CDR3 DNA: TGTGCTAGCAGCTTAATTCCAGGGTACGAGCAGTACTTC. This sequence encodes CASSLIPGYEQYF.

This chain links TRBV6-1 with TRBJ2-3; D not certain. Germline V lookup: CDR1 MNHNS, CDR2 SASEGT. Trimming cost V 1 base and J 6 bases, with 11 bases left between them. CDR3 length: 14 residues. CDR3 amino acids: CASSEGALRDTQYF. For the CDR3, the DNA is TGTGCCAGCAGTGAAGGGGCCCTCAGGGATACGCAGTATTTT.

The genes are TRBV5-1 and TRBJ1-1; D may be TRBD1 (6 bases). The CDR3 is made up of 12 amino acids. From germline, CDR1 is SGHRS and CDR2 YFSETQ. V lost 4 bases to trimming and J lost 13 bases, with 17 bases between them. CDR3 DNA: TGCGCCAGCAGCGAGGGGGAAAGGAAGGTTTTCTTT. This gives the protein CASSEGERKVFF.

The rearrangement uses TRBV27 and TRBJ1-1, with 8 bases that match TRBD1. This CDR3 is 17 amino acids long. Unmatched junction bases numbered 11, after V lost 3 bases and J lost 2 bases. Germline V lookup: CDR1 MNHEY, CDR2 SMNVEV (reference sequence). The CDR3 DNA follows: TGTGCCAGCAGTTTGGTATCGGACAGGGTGGTAAACACTGAAGCTTTCTTT. It specifies CASSLVSDRVVNTEAFF.

The rearrangement links TRBV19 to TRBJ2-1; 10 bases line up with TRBD1. The CDR3 loop spans 15 amino acids. Germline V gene lookup returns CDR1 LNHDA and CDR2 SQIVND (reference sequence). V shed 5 bases, J shed 3 bases, and the junction held 4 bases outside the gene matches. The CDR3 DNA reads TGTGCCAGTAGTGCTTGGGACAGGGGCTACAATGAGCAGTTCTTC. It encodes CASSAWDRGYNEQFF. The whole variable domain, filled in from reference TRBV19 and TRBJ2-1, reads DGGITQSPKYLFRKEGQNVTLSCEQNLNHDAMYWYRQDPGQGLRLIYYSQIVNDFQKGDIAEGYSVSREKKESFPLTVTSAQKNPTAFYLCASSAWDRGYNEQFFGPGTRLTVL.

The chain is built from TRBV6-1 and TRBJ2-7; D ambiguous. The germline V and J ends were trimmed by 8 bases and 1 base, with 15 bases remaining between them. The germline V gene has CDR1 MNHNS and CDR2 SASEGT. This CDR3 spans 14 amino acids. As DNA, the CDR3 is TGTGCCAGCGGTCCCACTGTCGGGTCCTACGAGCAGTACTTC. Residues: CASGPTVGSYEQYF.

The J gene is TRBJ2-7, the V gene TRBV7-2, with 7 bases lining up with TRBD1. After removal of 4 bases from V and 1 base from J, the junction contained 7 bases not matched to a gene. The CDR3 spans 15 residues. The germline gives CDR1 SGHTA, CDR2 FQGNSA. The DNA for the CDR3 is TGTGCCAGCAGCTCGATTCGGACAGGATCCTACGAGCAGTACTTC. Translation: CASSSIRTGSYEQYF.

The chain uses TRBV29-1 and TRBJ2-7; TRBD2 agrees at 13 bases. Germline CDR1 reads SQVTM; CDR2 reads ANQGSEA. With V trimmed by 1 base and J by 5 bases, 8 bases remained unmatched. The CDR3 covers 16 residues. The CDR3: CSVEGRTSGRVNEQYF. The CDR3 nucleotides read TGCAGCGTTGAAGGCCGGACTAGCGGGAGAGTTAACGAGCAGTACTTC.

The chain has TRBV5-6 and TRBJ2-7, with D unclear. Germline V gene data show CDR1 as SGHDT and CDR2 as YYEEEE. The CDR3 consists of 13 residues. V was clipped by 1 base and J by 2 bases, with 7 bases between them. CDR3 nucleotide sequence: TGTGCCAGCAGCTTGCAATCTACCTACGAGCAGTACTTC. Protein: CASSLQSTYEQYF.

This chain uses TRBV9 with TRBJ2-7; 10 bases agree with TRBD2. This CDR3 is 14 amino acids long. Germline CDR1 SGDLS, CDR2 YYNGEE. The V gene end was trimmed by 0 bases and the J gene end by 5 bases; junction bases not matched to a gene: 2. CDR3 region: CASSVEGLANEQYF. In DNA, the CDR3 is TGTGCCAGCAGCGTAGAGGGACTAGCGAACGAGCAGTACTTC.

V gene TRBV2 combines with J gene TRBJ1-5; weak D call: TRBD1 (6 bases). The length of the CDR3 is 15 residues. Trimming stripped 6 bases from V and 1 base from J, with 13 bases between. The germline gives CDR1 SNHLY, CDR2 FYNNEI. Here the CDR3 DNA reads TGTGCCAGCAGGAGCCAGGGGTTGAGCAATCAGCCCCAGCATTTT. It encodes CASRSQGLSNQPQHF.